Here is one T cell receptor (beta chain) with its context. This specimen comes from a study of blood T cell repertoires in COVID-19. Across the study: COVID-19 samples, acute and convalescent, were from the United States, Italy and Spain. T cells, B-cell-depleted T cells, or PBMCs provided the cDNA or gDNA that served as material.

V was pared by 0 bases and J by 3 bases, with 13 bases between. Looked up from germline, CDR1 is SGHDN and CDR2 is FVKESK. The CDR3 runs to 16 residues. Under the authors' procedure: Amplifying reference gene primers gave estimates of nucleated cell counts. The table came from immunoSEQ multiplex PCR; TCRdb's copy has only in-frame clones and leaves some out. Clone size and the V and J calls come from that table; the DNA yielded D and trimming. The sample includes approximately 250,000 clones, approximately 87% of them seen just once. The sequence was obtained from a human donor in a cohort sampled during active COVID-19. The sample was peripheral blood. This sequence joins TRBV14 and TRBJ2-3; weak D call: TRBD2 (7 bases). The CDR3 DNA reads TGTGCCAGCAGCCAAGATCGGGGGGCTTGGACAGATACGCAGTATTTT. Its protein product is CASSQDRGAWTDTQYF.